This T cell receptor beta chain was recovered during a study of OX40 agonist ivuxolimab in advanced cancers. Study-level background: While on treatment, patients had intravenous ivuxolimab at 0.01 to 10 mg/kg every 2 weeks. Partial responses were achieved by three patients: one hepatocellular carcinoma, two cutaneous melanoma. Notes on the study in general: By week 6 at 0.1 to 3.0 mg/kg, blood CD4+ and CD8+ T cells had expanded clonally. The study found that CD8+ T cells averaged more expanded clones than CD4+.

About this clone itself: Its specificity is not known.

Measured with immunoSEQ multiplex PCR; TCRdb has only the in-frame clones, and not every one. Of approximately 76,000 clones in the sample, roughly 94% were seen once. CDR1 is SGDLS, CDR2 YYNGEE, per germline. The CDR3 length is 16 residues. J lost 2 bases, V lost 0 bases, and 5 bases had no gene match. The V and J genes are TRBV9 and TRBJ2-7; TRBD2 aligns across 10 bases. This TCR was recovered from an adult with an advanced solid tumor such as melanoma, head and neck, liver or kidney cancer. Source: CD4+ or CD8+ T cells sorted from blood, taken in a trial of the OX40 agonist ivuxolimab. The CDR3 reads CASSVDAAGGTYEQYF. The CDR3, as DNA: TGTGCCAGCAGCGTAGACGCAGCGGGAGGGACCTACGAGCAGTACTTC. Combining the CDR3 with reference TRBV9 and TRBJ2-7 gives the whole variable domain DSGVTQTPKHLITATGQRVTLRCSPRSGDLSVYWYQQSLDQGLQFLIQYYNGEERAKGNILERFSAQQFPDLHSELNLSSLELGDSALYFCASSVDAAGGTYEQYFGPGTRLTVT.